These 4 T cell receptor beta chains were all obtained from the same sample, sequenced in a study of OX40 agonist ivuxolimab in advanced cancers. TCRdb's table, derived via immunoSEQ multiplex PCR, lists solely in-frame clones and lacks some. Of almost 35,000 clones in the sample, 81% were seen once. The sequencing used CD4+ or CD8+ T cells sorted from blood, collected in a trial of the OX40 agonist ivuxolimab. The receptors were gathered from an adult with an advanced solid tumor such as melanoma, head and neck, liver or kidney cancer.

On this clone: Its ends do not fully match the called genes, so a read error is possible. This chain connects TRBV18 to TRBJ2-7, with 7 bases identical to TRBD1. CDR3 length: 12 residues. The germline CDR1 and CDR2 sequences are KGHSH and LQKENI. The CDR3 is CASSPPQGQSTF. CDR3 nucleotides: TGTGCCAGCTCACCACCACAGGGGCAGTCTACCTTC. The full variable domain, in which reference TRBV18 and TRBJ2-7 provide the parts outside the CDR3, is NAGVMQNPRHLVRRRGQEARLRCSPMKGHSHVYWYRQLPEEGLKFMVYLQKENIIDESGMPKERFSAEFPKEGPSILRIQQVVRGDSAAYFCASSPPQGQSTFGPGTRLTVT.

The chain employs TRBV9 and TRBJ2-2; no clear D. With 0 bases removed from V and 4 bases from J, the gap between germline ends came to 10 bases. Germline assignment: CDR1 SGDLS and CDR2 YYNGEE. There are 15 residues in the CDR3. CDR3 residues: CASSVVPMGTGELFF. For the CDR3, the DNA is TGTGCCAGCAGCGTAGTGCCGATGGGCACCGGGGAGCTGTTTTTT. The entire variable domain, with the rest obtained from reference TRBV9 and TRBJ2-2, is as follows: DSGVTQTPKHLITATGQRVTLRCSPRSGDLSVYWYQQSLDQGLQFLIQYYNGEERAKGNILERFSAQQFPDLHSELNLSSLELGDSALYFCASSVVPMGTGELFFGEGSRLTVL.

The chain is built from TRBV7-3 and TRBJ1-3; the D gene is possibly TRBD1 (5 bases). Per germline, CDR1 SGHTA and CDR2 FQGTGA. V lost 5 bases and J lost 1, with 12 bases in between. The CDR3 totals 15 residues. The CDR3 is CASSLAPGSGNTIYF. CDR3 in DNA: TGTGCCAGCAGCCTGGCGCCAGGGTCTGGAAACACCATATATTTT.

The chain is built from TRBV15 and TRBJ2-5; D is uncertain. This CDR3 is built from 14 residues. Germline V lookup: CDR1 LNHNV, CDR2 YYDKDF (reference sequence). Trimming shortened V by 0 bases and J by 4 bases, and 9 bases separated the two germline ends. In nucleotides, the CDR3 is TGTGCCACCAGCAGAGATCTAGGTATAGAGACCCAGTACTTC. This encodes CATSRDLGIETQYF.